This TCR beta chain was found in a study of spatial heterogeneity in lung cancer. The V end lost 2 bases, the J end lost 0 bases, and 20 bases lay between the germline ends. Germline lookup yields CDR1 SGDLS and CDR2 YYNGEE. This CDR3 has 18 amino acids. Study-wide results and caveats: Alpha and beta chain coverage of tumor T cells was estimated at about 7.6% and 13%, respectively. Tumors with more nonsynonymous mutations had more expanded intratumoral alpha and beta TCRs.

Stated time point: sample taken at primary tumor resection. Frozen PBMC, nontumor lung or tumor provided whole RNA, which was sequenced unsorted. This clonotype has a count of ten or more. The antigen is undetermined. This beta chain appears as a stray read in a library generated for alpha chains; its size is not informative. MiXCR, run by TCRdb on the 5' RACE reads, gives a single entry per CDR3 protein. The table shows about 20,000 distinct CDR3 sequences, with 5% to 6% occurring only once. The origin of this receptor is a female donor with early-stage non-small cell lung cancer. Sequencing used lung tumor tissue, obtained at surgery. This chain uses TRBV9 with TRBJ1-2; tentative D call: TRBD1 (6 bases). CDR3 loop: CASSVGQGTAAPNYGYTF. In nucleotides, the CDR3 is TGTGCCAGCAGCGTCGGGCAGGGGACCGCCGCCCCTAACTATGGCTACACCTTC.